The clone carrying this T cell receptor beta chain was observed a handful of times. The CDR3 is 15 residues long. The ends were cut back, 4 bases at V and 1 base at J, with 14 bases in the middle. The V gene's germline CDR1 is SGHRS and CDR2 YFSETQ. The data derive from a study of blood T cell repertoires in COVID-19. Clones were read by immunoSEQ multiplex PCR, and TCRdb kept only the in-frame ones, dropping some. The table includes fewer than 250,000 clones, 80% to 90% detected once. Sequenced sample: PBMCs or T cells enriched from blood (not recorded which). The gene calls are TRBV5-1 and TRBJ1-2; D is undetermined. The TCR originated in a woman under 30 who had recovered from COVID-19. In nucleotides, the CDR3 is TGCGCCAGCAGCCAAAGCACAGCCTATAACTATGGCTACACCTTC. Translating it yields CASSQSTAYNYGYTF. Full variable domain (rest looked up from reference TRBV5-1 and TRBJ1-2): KAGVTQTPRYLIKTRGQQVTLSCSPISGHRSVSWYQQTPGQGLQFLFEYFSETQRNKGNFPGRFSGRQFSNSRSEMNVSTLELGDSALYLCASSQSTAYNYGYTFGSGTRLTVV.